This entry concerns a single TCR beta chain. The source of the sample is a study of blood T cell repertoires in COVID-19. Clones were read by immunoSEQ multiplex PCR, and TCRdb kept only the in-frame ones, dropping some. The table records 70,000 to 95,000 clones, roughly 79% of them present only once. The V and J ends lost 4 bases and 0 bases respectively, with 10 bases between them. CDR1 and CDR2 (germline): LGHDT, YNNKEL (reference sequence). CDR3 size: 15 residues. Sequences were obtained from peripheral blood. The clonotype was recovered from a woman between 65 and 79 years old with acute or convalescent COVID-19. The J gene is TRBJ1-3, the V gene TRBV3-1 (or the pseudogene TRBV3-2); D is ambiguous. In DNA, the CDR3 is TGTGCCAGCAGCCCCCCGGCGGTCTCTGGAAACACCATATATTTT. This gives the protein CASSPPAVSGNTIYF.